These 19 T cell receptor beta chains originate from one sample sequenced in a study of response to subunit inactivated influenza vaccine. TCRdb re-derived calls from the RT-PCR reads in MiXCR, one entry per CDR3 protein. The data contain about 240,000 distinct CDR3 sequences, 12% of them singletons. The sequencing used non-naive T cells sorted from PBMCs, collected approximately 15 days before vaccination. The source is a man between 50 and 59 years old who received an inactivated influenza vaccine.

This clonotype was seen more than once but under ten times. J is TRBJ2-5 and V is TRBV7-6; 7 nucleotides align to TRBD2. This CDR3 is built from 15 residues. Germline trimming cut 0 bases from V and 2 bases from J; bases unmatched to any gene: 3. Germline CDR1 is SGHVS and CDR2 is FNYEAQ. The CDR3 loop is CASSLAGLKQETQYF. Written as DNA, the CDR3 is TGTGCCAGCAGCTTAGCGGGACTAAAACAAGAGACCCAGTACTTC.

The J gene is TRBJ2-5, the V gene TRBV4-1; the D is unclear. Trimming stripped 0 bases from V and 5 bases from J, with 13 bases between. Germline V lookup: CDR1 MGHRA, CDR2 YSYEKL. The CDR3 has 15 residues. CDR3 loop: CASSQEGRMEETQYF. In nucleotides, the CDR3 is TGCGCCAGCAGCCAAGAAGGGCGAATGGAGGAGACCCAGTACTTC.

This clonotype came up a few times. This chain joins TRBV20-1 and TRBJ1-2; D call uncertain. The germline CDR1 and CDR2 sequences are DFQATT and SNEGSKA (reference sequence). The germline V and J ends were trimmed by 4 bases and 12 bases, with 24 bases remaining between them. The CDR3 sequence is 14 residues long. CDR3 sequence reads: CSAISRGNSGGHTF. DNA for the CDR3: TGCAGTGCTATTTCACGAGGAAACTCGGGAGGCCACACCTTC.

This clonotype was counted at least ten times. The chain joins TRBV7-6 to TRBJ2-3; the match to TRBD2 covers 9 bases. V lost 5 bases and J lost 2; bases outside the gene matches: 11. CDR3 length equals 17 residues. Germline CDR1 reads SGHVS; CDR2 reads FNYEAQ. CDR3: CASSPRVAGAPTDTQYF. The CDR3 bases are TGTGCCAGCAGCCCCCGGGTAGCGGGAGCTCCCACAGATACGCAGTATTTT.

This clonotype was recorded a few times. The V and J genes are TRBV7-2 and TRBJ1-2; 8 nucleotides align to TRBD1. The germline V gene encodes CDR1 SGHTA and CDR2 FQGNSA. The CDR3 totals 15 residues. Trimming at V came to 2 bases and at J to 6 bases, leaving 8 bases not matched to a gene. CDR3 in amino acids: CASSLIAGGENGYTF. CDR3 coding DNA: TGTGCCAGCAGCTTAATCGCAGGGGGCGAGAATGGCTACACCTTC.

The table lists this clonotype with a few counts. The chain recombines TRBV20-1 with TRBJ1-1; maybe TRBD1 (5 bases). The V end was cut by 8 bases, the J end by 1 base, with 8 bases between. Germline V gene sequence: CDR1 DFQATT, CDR2 SNEGSKA (reference sequence). CDR3 length: 11 residues. CDR3 sequence (DNA): TGCAGTATGACAGAGAACACTGAAGCTTTCTTT. Its translation: CSMTENTEAFF.

The chain is built from TRBV7-9 and TRBJ2-1, with 7 positions matching TRBD2. The CDR3 totals 17 residues. The V segment lost 1 base and the J segment 3 bases; nucleotides outside the gene matches: 9. Germline loops: CDR1 SEHNR, CDR2 FQNEAQ (reference sequence). The CDR3 is CASSLVVRESFYNEQFF. The CDR3 DNA reads TGTGCCAGCAGCTTAGTTGTGCGGGAGAGCTTCTACAATGAGCAGTTCTTC.

The table lists this clonotype with many counts. CDR3 in amino acids: CSASSVRGASNQPQHF. The CDR3 coding sequence is TGCAGTGCCTCTAGCGTGAGAGGAGCTAGCAATCAGCCCCAGCATTTT. The chain combines TRBV20-1 with TRBJ1-5; D is ambiguous. Germline V CDR1 and CDR2: DFQATT, SNEGSKA (reference sequence). Between the trimmed V and J ends, which lost 6 bases and 0 bases, there was a span of 18 bases. The CDR3 runs to 16 residues.

The chain is built from TRBV7-2 and TRBJ2-3; TRBD2 matches at 8 bases. Germline values: CDR1 SGHTA, CDR2 FQGNSA. Trimming removed 3 bases from V and 4 bases from J; junction bases left unmatched: 9. The CDR3 spans 16 residues. The CDR3 region is CASSFSPGLGPDTQYF. DNA for the CDR3: TGTGCCAGCAGCTTCTCACCGGGACTAGGTCCAGATACGCAGTATTTT. Together with reference TRBV7-2 and TRBJ2-3, the CDR3 gives the full variable domain: GAGVSQSPSNKVTEKGKDVELRCDPISGHTALYWYRQSLGQGLEFLIYFQGNSAPDKSGLPSDRFSAERTGGSVSTLTIQRTQQEDSAVYLCASSFSPGLGPDTQYFGPGTRLTVL.

This clonotype was counted ten times or more. The V gene is TRBV4-2, the J gene TRBJ2-1, with 7 bases that match TRBD2. The CDR3 totals 15 residues. Trimming took 0 bases from V and 5 from J; bases not matched to a gene: 4. The germline V gene encodes CDR1 LGHNA and CDR2 YNFKEQ. The CDR3 loop reads CASSQDRRGDNEQFF. As DNA, the CDR3 is TGTGCCAGCAGCCAAGATAGACGGGGGGACAATGAGCAGTTCTTC.

As regards this clonotype: A much larger clone lies one base from this, so it may be a read error. The chain recombines TRBV2 with TRBJ2-5; 8 bases map to TRBD2. Germline V CDR1 and CDR2: SNHLY, FYNNEI. The CDR3 has 12 amino acids. DNA of the CDR3: TGTGCCAGCAGCCCGGGACTAGAGACCCTGTACTTC. Translating gives CASSPGLETLYF. Combining the CDR3 with reference TRBV2 and TRBJ2-5 gives the whole variable domain EPEVTQTPSHQVTQMGQEVILRCVPISNHLYFYWYRQILGQKVEFLVSFYNNEISEKSEIFDDQFSVERPDGSNFTLKIRSTKLEDSAMYFCASSPGLETLYFGPGTRLLVL.

The rearrangement uses TRBV7-9 and TRBJ2-2; D uncertain. Germline CDR1 is SEHNR and CDR2 is FQNEAQ (reference sequence). This CDR3 is 14 amino acids long. The V gene lost 4 bases and the J gene lost 2 bases, with 8 bases spanning the gap. DNA of the CDR3: TGTGCCAGCAGCTCCGAGCCCAACACCGGGGAGCTGTTTTTT. Its translation is CASSSEPNTGELFF.

V gene TRBV19 combines with J gene TRBJ1-1, with 9 bases aligning to TRBD1. Trimming removed 3 bases from V and 7 bases from J; junction bases left unmatched: 3. Germline V CDR1 and CDR2: LNHDA, SQIVND (reference sequence). This CDR3 comprises 13 residues. The CDR3 region has the DNA TGTGCCAGTAGTATGGACAGGGGTGGTGAAGCTTTCTTT. As protein: CASSMDRGGEAFF.

This clonotype has only a few counts. The chain recombines TRBV9 with TRBJ2-1, with TRBD2 identical over 11 bases. V gave up 0 bases and J gave up 10 bases; unmatched junction bases: 9. This CDR3 is 16 amino acids long. The germline CDR1 and CDR2 sequences are SGDLS and YYNGEE. CDR3 region: CASSVVYSSGRQEQFF. CDR3 coding DNA: TGTGCCAGCAGCGTAGTATATTCTAGCGGGAGGCAAGAGCAGTTCTTC.

Only a few counts were recorded for this clonotype. This chain uses TRBV7-3 with TRBJ2-1; 11 bases align to TRBD2. V lost 1 base and J lost 2; bases outside the gene matches: 4. This CDR3 has 17 residues. The germline gives CDR1 SGHTA, CDR2 FQGTGA. CDR3 in amino acids: CASSLRGTSGTYNEQFF. CDR3 nucleotide sequence: TGTGCCAGCAGCTTAAGAGGGACTAGCGGAACCTACAATGAGCAGTTCTTC.

This clonotype appeared a few times. This chain connects TRBV25-1 to TRBJ2-5; 7 bases fit TRBD1. The CDR3 totals 15 residues. V was clipped by 4 bases and J by 2 bases; unmatched bases: 7. Germline CDR1 and CDR2: MGHDK and SYGVNS. This CDR3 is CASSGHRGRQETQYF. In DNA form, the CDR3 reads TGTGCCAGCAGTGGCCACAGGGGAAGGCAAGAGACCCAGTACTTC.

The chain recombines TRBV15 with TRBJ2-5; 11 nucleotides match TRBD2. Germline lookup yields CDR1 LNHNV and CDR2 YYDKDF (reference sequence). J lost 4 bases, V lost 5 bases, and 12 bases had no gene match. The CDR3 totals 17 residues. CDR3 amino acids: CATSQGLAGGPGETQYF. CDR3 sequence (DNA): TGTGCCACCAGCCAAGGTTTAGCGGGAGGGCCGGGAGAGACCCAGTACTTC.

CDR3 bases: TGTGCCAGCAGCCAAGCCTTCACAGATACGCAGTATTTT. Amino acids: CASSQAFTDTQYF. The V gene is TRBV3-1, the J gene TRBJ2-3; no clear D gene. Germline CDR1 LGHDT, CDR2 YNNKEL (reference sequence). The CDR3 has 13 amino acids. Trimming shortened V by 1 base and J by 2 bases, and 4 bases separated the two germline ends.

In this sample, this clonotype is medium-sized (0.01 to 0.1%). The V and J genes are TRBV27 and TRBJ2-1, with D possibly matching TRBD1 (7 bases). Germline CDR1 MNHEY, CDR2 SMNVEV (reference sequence). This CDR3 is 15 amino acids long. V lost 6 bases, J lost 5 bases, and 17 bases lay in between. CDR3 residues: CASRGGAGGNNEQFF. The CDR3 DNA follows: TGTGCCAGCAGGGGCGGGGCAGGGGGTAACAATGAGCAGTTCTTC.